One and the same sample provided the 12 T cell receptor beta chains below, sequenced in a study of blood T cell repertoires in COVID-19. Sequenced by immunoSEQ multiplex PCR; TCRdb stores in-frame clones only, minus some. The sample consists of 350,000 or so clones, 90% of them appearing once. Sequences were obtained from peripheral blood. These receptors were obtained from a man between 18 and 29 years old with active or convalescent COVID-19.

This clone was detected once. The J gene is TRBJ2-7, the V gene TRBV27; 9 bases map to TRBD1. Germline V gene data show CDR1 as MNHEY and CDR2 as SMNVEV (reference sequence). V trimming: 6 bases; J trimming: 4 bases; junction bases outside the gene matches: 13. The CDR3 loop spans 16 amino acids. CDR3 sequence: CASRPSHGTGIYEQYF. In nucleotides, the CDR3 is TGTGCCAGCAGACCATCACACGGGACAGGGATTTACGAGCAGTACTTC.

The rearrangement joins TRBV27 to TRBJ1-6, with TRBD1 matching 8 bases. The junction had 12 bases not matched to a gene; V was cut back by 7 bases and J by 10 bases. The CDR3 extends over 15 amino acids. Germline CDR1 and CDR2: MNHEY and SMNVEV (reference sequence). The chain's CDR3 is CASTNRQGLGSPLHF. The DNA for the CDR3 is TGTGCCAGCACCAACCGACAGGGGCTTGGATCACCCCTCCACTTT.

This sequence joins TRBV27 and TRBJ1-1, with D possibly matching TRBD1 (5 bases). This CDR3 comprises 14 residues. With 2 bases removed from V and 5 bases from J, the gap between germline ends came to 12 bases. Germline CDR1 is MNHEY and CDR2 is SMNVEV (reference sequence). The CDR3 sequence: CASSLRAQGTEAFF. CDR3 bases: TGTGCCAGCAGTTTACGTGCCCAGGGAACTGAAGCTTTCTTT.

CDR3 nucleotides: TGCGCCAGCAGCCCCCTCGTGGCCGATCGCGGCTACACCTTC. This gives the protein CASSPLVADRGYTF. The chain employs TRBV4-3 and TRBJ1-2; D call uncertain. Germline-derived CDR1 and CDR2 are LGHNA and YSLEER. The V and J ends lost 4 bases and 8 bases respectively, with 17 bases between them. CDR3 length equals 14 residues.

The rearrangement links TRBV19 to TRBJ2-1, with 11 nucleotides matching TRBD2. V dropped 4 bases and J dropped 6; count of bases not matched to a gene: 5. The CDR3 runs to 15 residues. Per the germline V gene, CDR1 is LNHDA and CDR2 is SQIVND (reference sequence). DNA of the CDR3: TGTGCCAGTAGTACTCTAGCGGGAGGCTCCAATGAGCAGTTCTTC. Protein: CASSTLAGGSNEQFF.

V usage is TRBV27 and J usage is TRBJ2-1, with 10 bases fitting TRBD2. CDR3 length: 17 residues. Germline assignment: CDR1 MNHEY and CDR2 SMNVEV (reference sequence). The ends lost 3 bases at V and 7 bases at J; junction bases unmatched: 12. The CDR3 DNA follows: TGTGCCAGCAGTTTTTTACGACAGCGGGGGGGGAAGAATGAGCAGTTCTTC. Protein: CASSFLRQRGGKNEQFF.

The CDR3, as DNA: TGTGCCAGCAGCTTAGCGAGGGGACAGGGGGCGGGTGTGGGTCAGCCCCAGCATTTT. Translated: CASSLARGQGAGVGQPQHF. V usage is TRBV7-8 and J usage is TRBJ1-5; 12 bases map to TRBD1. With V trimmed by 0 bases and J by 6 bases, 12 bases remained unmatched. Germline CDR1 is SGHVS and CDR2 is FQNEAQ. This CDR3 comprises 19 residues. Combining the CDR3 with reference TRBV7-8 and TRBJ1-5 gives the whole variable domain GAGVSQSPRYKVAKRGQDVALRCDPISGHVSLFWYQQALGQGPEFLTYFQNEAQLDKSGLPSDRFFAERPEGSVSTLKIQRTQQEDSAVYLCASSLARGQGAGVGQPQHFGDGTRLSIL.

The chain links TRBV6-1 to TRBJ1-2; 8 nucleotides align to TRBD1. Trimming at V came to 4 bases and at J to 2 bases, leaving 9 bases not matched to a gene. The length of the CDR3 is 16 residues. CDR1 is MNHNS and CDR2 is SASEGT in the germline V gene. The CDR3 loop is CASSGYLDRANYGYTF. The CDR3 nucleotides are TGTGCCAGCAGTGGGTACCTGGACAGGGCCAACTATGGCTACACCTTC.

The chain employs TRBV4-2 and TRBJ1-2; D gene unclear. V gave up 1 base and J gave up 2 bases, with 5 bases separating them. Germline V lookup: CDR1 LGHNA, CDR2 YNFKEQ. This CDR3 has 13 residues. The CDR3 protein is CASSQGGNYGYTF. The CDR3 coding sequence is TGTGCCAGCAGCCAAGGCGGAAACTATGGCTACACCTTC.

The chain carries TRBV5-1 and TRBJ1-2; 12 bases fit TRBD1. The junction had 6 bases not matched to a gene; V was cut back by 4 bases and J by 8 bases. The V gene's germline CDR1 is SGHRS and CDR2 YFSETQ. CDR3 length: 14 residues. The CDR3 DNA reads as TGCGCCAGCAGCGGGGGACAGGGGGCAGGAGGCTACACCTTC. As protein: CASSGGQGAGGYTF.

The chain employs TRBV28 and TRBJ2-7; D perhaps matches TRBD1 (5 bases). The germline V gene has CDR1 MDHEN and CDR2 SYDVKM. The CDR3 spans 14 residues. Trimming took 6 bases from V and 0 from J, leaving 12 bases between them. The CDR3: CASRRPQASYEQYF. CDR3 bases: TGTGCCAGCAGGAGGCCACAGGCCTCCTACGAGCAGTACTTC.

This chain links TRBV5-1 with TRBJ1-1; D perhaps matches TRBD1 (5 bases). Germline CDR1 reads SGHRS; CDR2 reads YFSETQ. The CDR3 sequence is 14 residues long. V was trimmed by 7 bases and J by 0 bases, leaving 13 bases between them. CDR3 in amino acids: CASRQGNMNTEAFF. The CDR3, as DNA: TGCGCCAGCCGGCAGGGTAACATGAACACTGAAGCTTTCTTT.